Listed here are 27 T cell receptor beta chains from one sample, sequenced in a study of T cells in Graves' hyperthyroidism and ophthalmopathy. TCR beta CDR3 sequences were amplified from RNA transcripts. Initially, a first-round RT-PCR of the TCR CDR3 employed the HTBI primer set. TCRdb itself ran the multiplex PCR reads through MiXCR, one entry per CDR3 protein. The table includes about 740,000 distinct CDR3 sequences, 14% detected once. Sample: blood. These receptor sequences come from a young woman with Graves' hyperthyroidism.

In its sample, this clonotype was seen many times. The CDR3 bases are TGTGCCAGCAGTGAAGCTGGGAGGCTAGCGGCAAAAAAGAGCTACGAGCAGTACTTC. It specifies CASSEAGRLAAKKSYEQYF. The chain links TRBV2 to TRBJ2-7, with 7 bases matching TRBD2. CDR1 SNHLY and CDR2 FYNNEI come from the germline V gene. After removal of 0 bases from V and 3 bases from J, the junction contained 17 bases not matched to a gene. There are 19 residues in the CDR3.

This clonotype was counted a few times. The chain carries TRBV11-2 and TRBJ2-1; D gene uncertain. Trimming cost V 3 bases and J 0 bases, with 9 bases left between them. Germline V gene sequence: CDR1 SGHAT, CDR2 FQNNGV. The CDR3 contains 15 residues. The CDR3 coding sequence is TGTGCCAGCAGCTTTGTGTGGAGCTCCTACAATGAGCAGTTCTTC. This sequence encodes CASSFVWSSYNEQFF.

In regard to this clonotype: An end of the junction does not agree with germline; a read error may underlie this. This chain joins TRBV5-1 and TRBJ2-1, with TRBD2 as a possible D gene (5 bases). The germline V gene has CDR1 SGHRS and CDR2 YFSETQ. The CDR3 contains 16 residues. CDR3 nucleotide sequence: TGCGCCAGCAGCTTGGAACTCAGAGGGCCCTACAGTGAGCAGTTCTTC. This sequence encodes CASSLELRGPYSEQFF.

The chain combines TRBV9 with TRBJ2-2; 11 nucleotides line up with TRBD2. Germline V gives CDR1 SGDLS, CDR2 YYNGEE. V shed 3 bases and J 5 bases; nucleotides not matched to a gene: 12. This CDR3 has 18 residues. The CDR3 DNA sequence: TGTGCCAGCAGCGGGCCGAATCTAGCGGGAGGAGGGACCGGGGAGCTGTTTTTT. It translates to CASSGPNLAGGGTGELFF.

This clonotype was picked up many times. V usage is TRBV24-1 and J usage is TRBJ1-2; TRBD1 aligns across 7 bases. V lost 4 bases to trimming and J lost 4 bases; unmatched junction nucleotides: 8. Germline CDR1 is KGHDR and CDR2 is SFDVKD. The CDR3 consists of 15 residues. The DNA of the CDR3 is TGTGCCACCAGTGACCCCCGGGACAGCGGCTATGGCTACACCTTC. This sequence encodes CATSDPRDSGYGYTF.

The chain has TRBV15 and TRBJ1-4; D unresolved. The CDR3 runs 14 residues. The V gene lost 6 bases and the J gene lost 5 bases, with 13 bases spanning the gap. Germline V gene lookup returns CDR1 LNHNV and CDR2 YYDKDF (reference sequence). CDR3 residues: CATSRRGNNEKLFF. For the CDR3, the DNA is TGTGCCACCAGTCGCCGGGGTAACAATGAAAAACTGTTTTTT.

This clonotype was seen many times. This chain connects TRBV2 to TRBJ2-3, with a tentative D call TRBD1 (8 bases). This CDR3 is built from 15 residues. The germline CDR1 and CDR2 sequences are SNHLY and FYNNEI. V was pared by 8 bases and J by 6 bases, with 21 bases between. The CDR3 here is CASSNPRGREDTQYF. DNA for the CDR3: TGTGCCAGCTCGAACCCCAGGGGGCGGGAGGATACGCAGTATTTT. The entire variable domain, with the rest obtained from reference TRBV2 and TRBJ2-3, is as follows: EPEVTQTPSHQVTQMGQEVILRCVPISNHLYFYWYRQILGQKVEFLVSFYNNEISEKSEIFDDQFSVERPDGSNFTLKIRSTKLEDSAMYFCASSNPRGREDTQYFGPGTRLTVL.

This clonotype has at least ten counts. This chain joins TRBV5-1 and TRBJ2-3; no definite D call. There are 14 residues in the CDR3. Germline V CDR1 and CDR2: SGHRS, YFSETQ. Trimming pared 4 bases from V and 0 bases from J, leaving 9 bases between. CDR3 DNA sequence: TGCGCCAGCAGCCCTCATCCTAGCACAGATACGCAGTATTTT. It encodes CASSPHPSTDTQYF.

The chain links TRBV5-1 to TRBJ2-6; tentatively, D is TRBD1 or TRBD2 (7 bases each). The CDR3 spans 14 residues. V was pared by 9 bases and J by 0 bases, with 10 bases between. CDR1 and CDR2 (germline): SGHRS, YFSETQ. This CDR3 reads CATGGDSGANVLTF. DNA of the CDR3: TGCGCCACAGGGGGGGACTCTGGGGCCAACGTCCTGACTTTC. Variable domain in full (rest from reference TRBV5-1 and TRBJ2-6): KAGVTQTPRYLIKTRGQQVTLSCSPISGHRSVSWYQQTPGQGLQFLFEYFSETQRNKGNFPGRFSGRQFSNSRSEMNVSTLELGDSALYLCATGGDSGANVLTFGAGSRLTVL.

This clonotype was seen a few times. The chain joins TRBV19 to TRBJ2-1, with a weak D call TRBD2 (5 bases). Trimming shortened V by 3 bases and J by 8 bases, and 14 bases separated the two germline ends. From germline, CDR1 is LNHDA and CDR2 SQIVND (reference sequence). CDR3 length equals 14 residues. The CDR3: CASSISGVSDEQFF. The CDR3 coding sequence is TGTGCCAGTAGTATCTCCGGTGTTAGCGATGAGCAGTTCTTC.

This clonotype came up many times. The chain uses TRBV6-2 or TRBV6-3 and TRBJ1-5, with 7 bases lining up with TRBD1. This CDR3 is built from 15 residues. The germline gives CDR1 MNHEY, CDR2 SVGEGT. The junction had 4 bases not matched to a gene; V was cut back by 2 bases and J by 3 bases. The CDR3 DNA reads TGTGCCAGCAGTTACGGACAGGTCGTCAATCAGCCCCAGCATTTT. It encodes CASSYGQVVNQPQHF.

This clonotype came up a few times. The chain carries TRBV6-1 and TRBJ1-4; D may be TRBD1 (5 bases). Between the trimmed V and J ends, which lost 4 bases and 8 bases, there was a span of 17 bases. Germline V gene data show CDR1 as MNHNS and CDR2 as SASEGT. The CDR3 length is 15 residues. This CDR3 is CASSARRVGEEKLFF. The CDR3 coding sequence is TGTGCCAGCAGTGCCCGCAGGGTCGGAGAGGAAAAACTGTTTTTT.

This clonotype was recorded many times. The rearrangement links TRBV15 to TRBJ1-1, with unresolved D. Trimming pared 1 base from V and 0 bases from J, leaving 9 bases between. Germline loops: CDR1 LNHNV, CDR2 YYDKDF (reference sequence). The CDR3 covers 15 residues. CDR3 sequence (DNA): TGTGCCACCAGCAGAGGGGCAGGTTTGAACACTGAAGCTTTCTTT. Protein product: CATSRGAGLNTEAFF.

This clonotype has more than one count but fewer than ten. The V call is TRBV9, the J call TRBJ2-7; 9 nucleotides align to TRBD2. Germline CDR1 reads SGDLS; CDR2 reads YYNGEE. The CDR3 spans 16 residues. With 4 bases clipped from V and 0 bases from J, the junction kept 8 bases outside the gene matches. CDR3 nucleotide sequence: TGTGCCAGCAGCCCCCGGAGACTAGCGGTCTCCTACGAGCAGTACTTC. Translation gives CASSPRRLAVSYEQYF.

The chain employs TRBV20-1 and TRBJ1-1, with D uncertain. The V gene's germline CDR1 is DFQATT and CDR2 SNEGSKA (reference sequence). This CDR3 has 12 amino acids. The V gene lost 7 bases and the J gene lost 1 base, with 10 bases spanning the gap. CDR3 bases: TGCAGTGTCTCCCCGACGAACACTGAAGCTTTCTTT. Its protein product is CSVSPTNTEAFF.

This CDR3 is CSVAGTGIYEQYF. CDR3 bases: TGCAGCGTTGCCGGGACAGGGATCTACGAGCAGTACTTC. The genes are TRBV29-1 and TRBJ2-7; 9 bases agree with TRBD1. The CDR3 length is 13 residues. Germline V gene data show CDR1 as SQVTM and CDR2 as ANQGSEA. The junction had 4 bases not matched to a gene; V was cut back by 4 bases and J by 3 bases.

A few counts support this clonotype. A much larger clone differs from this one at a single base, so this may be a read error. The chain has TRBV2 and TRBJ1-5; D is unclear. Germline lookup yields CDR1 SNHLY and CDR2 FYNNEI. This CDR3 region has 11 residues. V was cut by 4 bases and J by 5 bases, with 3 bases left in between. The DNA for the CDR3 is TGTGCCAGCAGTGGAGATCAGCCCCAGCATTTT. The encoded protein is CASSGDQPQHF.

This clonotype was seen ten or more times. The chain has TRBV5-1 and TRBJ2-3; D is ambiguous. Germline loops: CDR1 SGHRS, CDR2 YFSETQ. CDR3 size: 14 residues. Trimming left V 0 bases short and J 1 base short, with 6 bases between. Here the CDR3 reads CASSLEAGTDTQYF. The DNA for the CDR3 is TGCGCCAGCAGCTTGGAGGCAGGCACAGATACGCAGTATTTT.

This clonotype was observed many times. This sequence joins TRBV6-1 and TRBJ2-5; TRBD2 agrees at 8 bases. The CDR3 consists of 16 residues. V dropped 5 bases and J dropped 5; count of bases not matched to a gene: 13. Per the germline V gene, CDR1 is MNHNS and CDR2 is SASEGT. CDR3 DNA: TGTGCCAGCAGTCCCGCCGAGACTAGCGATTGGGAGACCCAGTACTTC. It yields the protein CASSPAETSDWETQYF.

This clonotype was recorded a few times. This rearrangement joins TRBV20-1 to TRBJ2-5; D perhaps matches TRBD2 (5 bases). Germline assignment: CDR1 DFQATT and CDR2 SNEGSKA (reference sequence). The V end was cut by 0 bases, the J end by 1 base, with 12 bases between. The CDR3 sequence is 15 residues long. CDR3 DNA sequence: TGCAGTGCTAGAGATCTTAGCGCACTCCAAGAGACCCAGTACTTC. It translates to CSARDLSALQETQYF.

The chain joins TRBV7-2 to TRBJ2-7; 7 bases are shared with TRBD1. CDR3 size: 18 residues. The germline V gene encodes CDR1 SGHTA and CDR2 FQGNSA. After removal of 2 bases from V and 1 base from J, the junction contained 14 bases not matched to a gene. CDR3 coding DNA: TGTGCCAGCAGCTTACCTTTCGAGAGGGGGCAAATTTCCTACGAGCAGTACTTC. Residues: CASSLPFERGQISYEQYF.

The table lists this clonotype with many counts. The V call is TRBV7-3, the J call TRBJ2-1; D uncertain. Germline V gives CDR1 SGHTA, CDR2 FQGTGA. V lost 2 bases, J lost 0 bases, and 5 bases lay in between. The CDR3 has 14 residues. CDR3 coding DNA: TGTGCCAGCAGCTTACGTCCCTCCTACAATGAGCAGTTCTTC. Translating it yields CASSLRPSYNEQFF.

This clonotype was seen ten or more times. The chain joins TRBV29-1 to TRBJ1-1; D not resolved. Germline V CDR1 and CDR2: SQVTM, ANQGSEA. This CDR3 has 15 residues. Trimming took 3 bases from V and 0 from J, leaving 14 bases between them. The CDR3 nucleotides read TGCAGCGTTGAGCACCAGTTAGCCTTGAACACTGAAGCTTTCTTT. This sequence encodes CSVEHQLALNTEAFF. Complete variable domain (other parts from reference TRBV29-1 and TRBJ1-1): SAVISQKPSRDICQRGTSLTIQCQVDSQVTMMFWYRQQPGQSLTLIATANQGSEATYESGFVIDKFPISRPNLTFSTLTVSNMSPEDSSIYLCSVEHQLALNTEAFFGQGTRLTVV.

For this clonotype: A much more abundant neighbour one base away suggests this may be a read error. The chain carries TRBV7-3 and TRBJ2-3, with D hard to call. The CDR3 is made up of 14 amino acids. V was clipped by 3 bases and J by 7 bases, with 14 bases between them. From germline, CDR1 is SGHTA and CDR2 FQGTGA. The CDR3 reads CASSLNPQRNTQYF. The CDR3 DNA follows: TGTGCCAGCAGCTTGAACCCGCAGCGCAATACGCAGTATTTT.

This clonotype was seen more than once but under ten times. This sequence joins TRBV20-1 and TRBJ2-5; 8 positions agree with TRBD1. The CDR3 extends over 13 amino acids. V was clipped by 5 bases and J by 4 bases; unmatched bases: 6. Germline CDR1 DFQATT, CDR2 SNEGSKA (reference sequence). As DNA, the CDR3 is TGCAGTGCTCCCCAGGGGGCGCGAGAGACCCAGTACTTC. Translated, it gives CSAPQGARETQYF.

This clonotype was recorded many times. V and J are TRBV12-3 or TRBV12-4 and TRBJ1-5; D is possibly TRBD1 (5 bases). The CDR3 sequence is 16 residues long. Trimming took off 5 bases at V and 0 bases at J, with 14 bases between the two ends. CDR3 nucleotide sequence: TGTGCCAGCAGTCCGCGGGGCGACAGTAGCAATCAGCCCCAGCATTTT. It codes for CASSPRGDSSNQPQHF.

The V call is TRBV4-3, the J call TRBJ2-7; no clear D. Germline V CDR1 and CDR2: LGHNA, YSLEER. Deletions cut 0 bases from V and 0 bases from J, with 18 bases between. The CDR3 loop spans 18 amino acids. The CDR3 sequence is CASSQDPPNGLSSYEQYF. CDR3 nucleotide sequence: TGCGCCAGCAGCCAAGACCCCCCTAACGGCCTTTCCTCCTACGAGCAGTACTTC.